This T cell receptor beta chain was sequenced during a study of response to subunit inactivated influenza vaccine. Whole-study findings and limits: With each seasonal influenza vaccination, the authors suggested, few new T cells are recruited.

Looked up from germline, CDR1 is LNHNV and CDR2 is YYDKDF (reference sequence). The ends lost 0 bases at V and 2 bases at J; junction bases unmatched: 0. The CDR3 has 14 residues. This clonotype has more than one count but fewer than ten. Its antigen is still unknown. MiXCR, applied by TCRdb to the RT-PCR reads, yields one record per CDR3 protein. The sample records fewer than 650,000 distinct CDR3 sequences, 10% to 15% being singletons. The genes are TRBV15 and TRBJ2-7; TRBD1 agrees at 8 bases. The TCR originated in a man in his fifties who received an inactivated influenza vaccine. Source: PBMCs from blood, taken about 40 days after vaccination. Written as DNA, the CDR3 is TGTGCCACCAGCAGAGACAGGGGGCCCTACGAGCAGTACTTC. Amino acid sequence: CATSRDRGPYEQYF.